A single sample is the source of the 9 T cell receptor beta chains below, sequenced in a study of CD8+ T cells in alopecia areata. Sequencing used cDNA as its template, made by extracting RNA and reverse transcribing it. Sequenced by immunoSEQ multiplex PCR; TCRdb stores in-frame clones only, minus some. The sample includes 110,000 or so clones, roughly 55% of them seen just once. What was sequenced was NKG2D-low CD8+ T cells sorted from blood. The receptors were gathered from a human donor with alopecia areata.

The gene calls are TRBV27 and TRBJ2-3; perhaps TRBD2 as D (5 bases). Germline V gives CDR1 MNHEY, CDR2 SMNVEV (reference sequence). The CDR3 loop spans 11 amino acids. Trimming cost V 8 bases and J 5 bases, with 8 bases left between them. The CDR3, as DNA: TGTGCCAGCGTTCGGGGAGATACGCAGTATTTT. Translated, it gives CASVRGDTQYF.

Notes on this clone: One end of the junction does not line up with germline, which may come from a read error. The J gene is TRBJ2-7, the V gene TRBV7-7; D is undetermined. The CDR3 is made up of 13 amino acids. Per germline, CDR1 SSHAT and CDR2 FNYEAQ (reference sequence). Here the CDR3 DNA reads TGTGCTAGCAGCTTTGGGCTTTCCCACGAGCAGTACTTC. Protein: CASSFGLSHEQYF.

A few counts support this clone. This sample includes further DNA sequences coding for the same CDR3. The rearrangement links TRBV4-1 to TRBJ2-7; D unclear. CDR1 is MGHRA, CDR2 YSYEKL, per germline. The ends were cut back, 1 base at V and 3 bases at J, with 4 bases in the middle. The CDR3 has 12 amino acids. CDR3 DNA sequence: TGCGCCAGCAGCCAAGTCGGCTACGAGCAGTACTTC. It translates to CASSQVGYEQYF.

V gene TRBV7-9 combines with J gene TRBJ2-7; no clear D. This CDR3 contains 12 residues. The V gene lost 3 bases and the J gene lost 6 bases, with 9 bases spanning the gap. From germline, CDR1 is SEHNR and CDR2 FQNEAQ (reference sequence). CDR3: CASSLGAFEQYF. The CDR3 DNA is TGTGCCAGCAGCTTGGGCGCCTTCGAGCAGTACTTC. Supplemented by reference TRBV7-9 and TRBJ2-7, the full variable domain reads DTGVSQNPRHKITKRGQNVTFRCDPISEHNRLYWYRQTLGQGPEFLTYFQNEAQLEKSRLLSDRFSAERPKGSFSTLEIQRTEQGDSAMYLCASSLGAFEQYFGPGTRLTVT.

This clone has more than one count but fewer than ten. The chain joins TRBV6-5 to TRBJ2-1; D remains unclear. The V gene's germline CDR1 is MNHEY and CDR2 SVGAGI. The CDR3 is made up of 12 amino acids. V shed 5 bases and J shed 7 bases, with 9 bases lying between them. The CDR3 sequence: CASSPDWNEQFF. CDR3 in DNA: TGTGCCAGCAGTCCCGATTGGAATGAGCAGTTCTTC.

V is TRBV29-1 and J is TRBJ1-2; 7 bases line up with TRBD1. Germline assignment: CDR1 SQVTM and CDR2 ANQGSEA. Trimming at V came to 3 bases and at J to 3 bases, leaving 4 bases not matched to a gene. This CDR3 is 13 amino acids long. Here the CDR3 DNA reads TGCAGCGTTGAGCGGACAGGCTACTATGGCTACACCTTC. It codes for CSVERTGYYGYTF. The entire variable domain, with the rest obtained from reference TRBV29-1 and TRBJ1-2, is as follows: SAVISQKPSRDICQRGTSLTIQCQVDSQVTMMFWYRQQPGQSLTLIATANQGSEATYESGFVIDKFPISRPNLTFSTLTVSNMSPEDSSIYLCSVERTGYYGYTFGSGTRLTVV.

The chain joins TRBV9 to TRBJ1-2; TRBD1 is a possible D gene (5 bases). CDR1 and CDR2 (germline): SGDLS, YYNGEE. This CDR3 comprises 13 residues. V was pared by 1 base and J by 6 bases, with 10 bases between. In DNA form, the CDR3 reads TGTGCCAGCAGCGTAATTTCGGGGGATGGCTACACCTTC. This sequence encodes CASSVISGDGYTF.

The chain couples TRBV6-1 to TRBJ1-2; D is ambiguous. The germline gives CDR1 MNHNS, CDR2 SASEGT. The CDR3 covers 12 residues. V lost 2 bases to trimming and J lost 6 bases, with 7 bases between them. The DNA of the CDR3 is TGTGCCAGCAGTGAACAAGGAGATGGCTACACCTTC. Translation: CASSEQGDGYTF.

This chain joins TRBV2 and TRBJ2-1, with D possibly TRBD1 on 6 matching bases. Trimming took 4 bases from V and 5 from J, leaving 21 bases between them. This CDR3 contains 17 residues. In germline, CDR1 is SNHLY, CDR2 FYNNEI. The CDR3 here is CASSGRTGTLTHNEQFF. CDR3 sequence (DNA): TGTGCCAGCAGTGGCAGGACCGGGACACTAACACACAATGAGCAGTTCTTC.